The 22 T cell receptor beta chains given below trace back to one sample, sequenced in a study of blood T cells in healthy people across ages. Together with a sample-barcoded 5' primer, a J-beta primer mix was included in a second PCR lasting roughly 6 to 12 cycles. Using its own MiXCR run on the 5' RACE reads, TCRdb lists one record per CDR3 protein. The sample has around 1,500,000 distinct CDR3 sequences, 28% seen once. Material for sequencing was blood. The receptors come from a woman in her 30s in good health.

This chain links TRBV19 with TRBJ1-2, with D maybe TRBD1 (5 bases). The CDR3 consists of 13 residues. From germline, CDR1 is LNHDA and CDR2 SQIVND (reference sequence). Trimming pared 5 bases from V and 4 bases from J, leaving 11 bases between. CDR3 in DNA: TGTGCCAGTAGTCCTTCCGGGACCTATGGCTACACCTTC. Amino acid sequence: CASSPSGTYGYTF.

The rearrangement links TRBV7-2 to TRBJ1-4; 11 bases agree with TRBD1. The CDR3 runs to 15 residues. V lost 5 bases and J lost 8; bases outside the gene matches: 7. Germline CDR1 is SGHTA and CDR2 is FQGNSA. CDR3 sequence reads: CASSADRGRREKLFF. Written as DNA, the CDR3 is TGTGCCAGCAGCGCGGACAGGGGGCGCCGGGAAAAACTGTTTTTT.

This chain joins TRBV24-1 and TRBJ2-5, with D perhaps matching TRBD2 (6 bases). The ends were cut back, 3 bases at V and 7 bases at J, with 11 bases in the middle. The CDR3 extends over 13 amino acids. Germline V gene sequence: CDR1 KGHDR, CDR2 SFDVKD. Here the CDR3 reads CATSDPPGGTQYF. The CDR3 nucleotides read TGTGCCACCAGTGATCCCCCCGGGGGGACCCAGTACTTC.

This clonotype was detected ten times or more. A junction boundary mismatches the germline segment, possibly from a read error. This chain connects TRBV5-1 to TRBJ2-7; tentative D call: TRBD1 (6 bases). There are 14 residues in the CDR3. The V gene's germline CDR1 is SGHRS and CDR2 YFSETQ. Here the CDR3 DNA reads TGTGCCAGCAGTTTAAGAGGGGGATCCTACGAGCAGTACTTC. This gives the protein CASSLRGGSYEQYF.

In its sample, this clonotype was seen once. One end of the junction varies from germline; a read error may be responsible. This rearrangement joins TRBV4-1 to TRBJ1-5; 10 bases map to TRBD1. The CDR3 is made up of 16 amino acids. The germline V gene encodes CDR1 MGHRA and CDR2 YSYEKL. Here the CDR3 DNA reads TGCGTCAGCAGCCCGACGGGACAGGGGAGCAATCAGCCCCAGCATTTT. Residues: CVSSPTGQGSNQPQHF.

The genes are TRBV7-9 and TRBJ1-2; a possible D gene is TRBD1 (5 bases). V was pared by 5 bases and J by 7 bases, with 17 bases between. This CDR3 spans 14 amino acids. Germline V lookup: CDR1 SEHNR, CDR2 FQNEAQ (reference sequence). Here the CDR3 reads CASSHLAGRPGYTF. Here the CDR3 DNA reads TGTGCCAGCAGCCACCTGGCAGGGCGCCCTGGCTACACCTTC.

At least ten counts were recorded for this clonotype. This rearrangement joins TRBV20-1 to TRBJ2-1, with 10 bases identical to TRBD2. Germline lookup yields CDR1 DFQATT and CDR2 SNEGSKA (reference sequence). This CDR3 region has 15 residues. The V gene end was trimmed by 0 bases and the J gene end by 8 bases; junction bases not matched to a gene: 7. CDR3 amino acids: CSARDKRGGLDEQFF. The CDR3, as DNA: TGCAGTGCTAGAGACAAGCGGGGGGGGTTAGATGAGCAGTTCTTC.

This clonotype was detected many times. This chain links TRBV10-3 with TRBJ2-1; D is undetermined. V was cut by 4 bases and J by 2 bases, with 3 bases left in between. Looked up from germline, CDR1 is ENHRY and CDR2 is SYGVKD. The CDR3 totals 12 residues. For the CDR3, the DNA is TGTGCCATCAGTGGTCCCTACAATGAGCAGTTCTTC. Encoded protein: CAISGPYNEQFF.

For this clonotype: Germline and junction disagree at one end, which may indicate a read error. This chain joins TRBV10-3 and TRBJ2-5; TRBD2 aligns across 7 bases. Looked up from germline, CDR1 is ENHRY and CDR2 is SYGVKD. The CDR3 runs 14 residues. CDR3 in amino acids: CVIRRSGAQETQYF. CDR3 bases: TGTGTCATCCGGAGGAGCGGGGCACAAGAGACCCAGTACTTC.

With regard to this clonotype: With a much larger clone just one base away, this may be a read error. J is TRBJ2-1 and V is TRBV7-2; no clear D gene. The germline V gene has CDR1 SGHTA and CDR2 FQGNSA. This CDR3 region has 14 residues. Trimming took off 5 bases at V and 6 bases at J, with 14 bases between the two ends. CDR3 sequence: CASSPKANSNEQFF. DNA of the CDR3: TGTGCCAGCAGCCCTAAGGCAAACAGCAATGAGCAGTTCTTC.

This rearrangement joins TRBV6-6 to TRBJ2-1; D remains ambiguous. The germline V gene encodes CDR1 MNHNY and CDR2 SVGAGI (reference sequence). CDR3 size: 12 residues. V lost 6 bases to trimming and J lost 5 bases, with 8 bases between them. The CDR3 reads CASRPSNNEQFF. The CDR3 bases are TGTGCCAGCAGGCCTAGTAACAATGAGCAGTTCTTC.

This clonotype was picked up a small number of times. CDR3 protein: CASSQRQGDNQPQHF. In DNA form, the CDR3 reads TGCGCCAGCAGCCAAAGACAGGGGGATAATCAGCCCCAGCATTTT. The chain uses TRBV4-3 and TRBJ1-5, with 9 bases lining up with TRBD1. Germline values: CDR1 LGHNA, CDR2 YSLEER. This CDR3 has 15 amino acids. The trim removed 2 bases at V and 4 bases at J, leaving 3 bases unmatched.

V is TRBV12-3 or TRBV12-4 and J is TRBJ1-5; D not resolved. The CDR3 length is 15 residues. Trimming pared 5 bases from V and 1 base from J, leaving 12 bases between. The CDR3 loop reads CASSPGIRSNQPQHF. The CDR3 DNA is TGTGCCAGCAGTCCCGGGATACGGAGCAATCAGCCCCAGCATTTT.

This clonotype was counted between two and nine times. CDR3 coding DNA: TGTGCCAGCAGTGAGGCCTTCAACGGGTACGAGCAGTACTTC. This gives the protein CASSEAFNGYEQYF. The chain recombines TRBV2 with TRBJ2-7; D uncertain. The CDR3 covers 14 residues. V lost 3 bases and J 4 bases, leaving 13 bases between the germline ends. Germline CDR1 SNHLY, CDR2 FYNNEI.

This clonotype showed up many times. This sequence joins TRBV7-9 and TRBJ2-4; weak D call: TRBD1 (7 bases). Germline CDR1 reads SEHNR; CDR2 reads FQNEAQ (reference sequence). The CDR3 runs 15 residues. The V end was cut by 6 bases, the J end by 1 base, with 13 bases between. The CDR3 region has the DNA TGTGCCAGCAGTTCCTCAGGGGGGGCCAAAAACATTCAGTACTTC. Its protein is CASSSSGGAKNIQYF.

The chain joins TRBV12-3 or TRBV12-4 to TRBJ2-7; 7 bases fit TRBD2. Unmatched junction bases numbered 7, after V lost 3 bases and J lost 5 bases. The CDR3 contains 14 residues. The CDR3 nucleotides are TGTGCCAGCAGTTTCTGGGGGGGGAAAAACGAGCAGTACTTC. The encoded protein is CASSFWGGKNEQYF.

The chain joins TRBV30 to TRBJ2-3; no clear D. The length of the CDR3 is 13 residues. The ends were cut back, 5 bases at V and 6 bases at J, with 15 bases in the middle. CDR1 is GTSNPN and CDR2 is SVGIG in the germline V gene (reference sequence). CDR3 sequence reads: CAWLVPSTDTQYF. The CDR3 bases are TGTGCCTGGCTAGTTCCTTCGACTGATACGCAGTATTTT.

V is TRBV2 and J is TRBJ1-2; no reliable D call. There are 12 residues in the CDR3. Germline CDR1 SNHLY, CDR2 FYNNEI. Deletions cut 3 bases from V and 6 bases from J, with 8 bases between. The CDR3 here is CASSDGSDGYTF. The CDR3 region has the DNA TGTGCCAGCAGTGATGGGTCTGATGGCTACACCTTC.

J is TRBJ2-7 and V is TRBV7-2; TRBD1 might be the D (6 bases). V gave up 5 bases and J gave up 2 bases, with 25 bases separating them. From germline, CDR1 is SGHTA and CDR2 FQGNSA. This CDR3 region has 18 residues. CDR3 in amino acids: CASSRYKDIQGRTYEQYF. CDR3 nucleotide sequence: TGTGCCAGCAGCCGTTATAAGGACATACAGGGCCGTACCTACGAGCAGTACTTC.

The chain is built from TRBV3-1 and TRBJ2-7; unclear D gene. Germline CDR1 and CDR2: LGHDT and YNNKEL (reference sequence). Trimming shortened V by 9 bases and J by 0 bases, and 9 bases separated the two germline ends. The CDR3 length is 12 residues. CDR3 DNA: TGTGCCAGTATCCCGAGCTCCTACGAGCAGTACTTC. As protein: CASIPSSYEQYF.

A word on this clonotype: This clone may be a read error of a much larger clone one base away. The rearrangement uses TRBV7-6 and TRBJ1-2; D is perhaps TRBD1 (5 bases). Germline V gives CDR1 SGHVS, CDR2 FNYEAQ. This CDR3 has 14 amino acids. The CDR3 protein is CVSSPYPGTDGYTF. DNA of the CDR3: TGTGTCAGCAGCCCGTACCCTGGGACTGATGGCTACACCTTC.

This clonotype was recorded at least ten times. The chain uses TRBV2 and TRBJ2-7, with 11 bases aligning to TRBD1. The germline V gene has CDR1 SNHLY and CDR2 FYNNEI. Trimming took 8 bases from V and 5 from J; bases not matched to a gene: 5. The CDR3 runs 13 residues. The CDR3 reads CASCPGQGDEQYF. The CDR3 DNA follows: TGTGCCAGCTGCCCGGGACAGGGGGACGAGCAGTACTTC.